This TCR beta chain came from a study of shared clonotypes between healthy human individuals (dated by TCRdb to 2020 to 2021). Concerning the study at large: A few men and two women, aged 18 to 49 years, made up the cohort. Per donor, three plates each were used for CD4 naive and CD4 memory, two for CD8 naive, and one for CD8 memory. To estimate repertoire size and how much clonotype sharing occurs between individuals, the study deeply sequenced the blood TCR repertoires of about five healthy adults. To increase sequencing depth and limit assay-specific biases, TCR repertoire library preparation and sequencing were carried out by different laboratories using diverse techniques. Per donor, leukapheresis produced somewhere between about 0.8 and 9 billion PBMCs.

In the case of this clone: Its cognate antigen has yet to be identified. There are no base qualities to consult, and no much larger clone falls within one base.

Using the deep immunoSEQ assay, TCR CDR3 regions were amplified from genomic DNA by multiplex PCR. Genomic DNA extracted from each cell subset was distributed evenly over all wells of several immunoSEQ 96-well plates, and each plate served as one replicate. For sorted subsets, 150 to 200 ng genomic DNA, equal to some 28,000 T cell genomes, was loaded into each replicate PCR. Purified libraries were quantified with a Qubit 3.0 fluorometer, sized on a Bioanalyzer 2100, and re-quantified with the KAPA Library Quantification kit. Every immunoSEQ 96-well plate was sequenced on a separate single-read 150-cycle Illumina NextSeq 550 flow cell. Concerning the study's data processing: Because the immunoSEQ output included only junctional sequences and no quality scores, the filtering could not be the same as the filtering used for full-length reads. To assign V/J genes and CDR3, sequences were annotated using PyIR, a Python wrapper for IgBLAST v1.9, with IMGT germline references. Reads with weak V/J assignments (E-value above 1e-6), missing CDR3, stop codons, out-of-frame junctions, or ambiguous translated residues were removed. V3J clonotypes were defined as sequences sharing the same inferred V gene, J gene, and CDR3 amino acid sequence. Percentage overlap between repertoires was calculated by dividing the number of shared unique clonotypes by the size of the smaller repertoire. Three approaches were used to assess repertoire richness: RTK rarefaction, the Chao1 estimator, and Recon v2.1 estimates of unobserved clonotypes. Generation probabilities were computed with OLGA for all TCRbeta clonotypes obtained by the gDNA method from several donors. TCRdb stores this immuneACCESS table with in-frame sequences only. Part of the clones is absent; in the studies checked, under half of the shortfall reflects unresolved V genes, and no reason is known for the rest. The V and J calls and the clone size are those of that table, but D and trimming were determined from the DNA. A total of about 2,200,000 clones appear in this sample, roughly 91% of them only once. The ten largest account for 1.5% to 2% of the sample.

CD8 naive samples consisted of CD45RO-negative cells that were positively selected for CCR7, yielding a CD45RA+CCR7+ population without TemRA cells. Donors were healthy HIV-negative adults with no recently reported acute infections or vaccinations. Every donor was a Caucasian adult living in Nashville, Tennessee, USA. Blood was collected by leukapheresis, and PBMCs were isolated by Ficoll-Histopaque density gradient centrifugation and then cryopreserved in liquid nitrogen vapor phase. Analytical flow cytometry was used to check the purity and quantity of every magnetically sorted T cell population. Genomic DNA was isolated from every sorted fraction and measured by UV absorbance on a Nanodrop 2000c. What the study reported, not specific to this receptor: Sampling was limited to blood, and TCR repertoires in tissue likely differ from TCR repertoires in blood. Even with the large sequencing depth, rarefaction of the sorted-subset datasets indicated that sequencing was incomplete. Pairwise subsampling led to the expectation that sequencing depth would affect the degree of clonotype sharing among donors. Clonotypes shared by all four sorted-subset donors showed higher generation probabilities than non-shared clonotypes. The genetic and exposure-history diversity represented was limited by the small number of donors. Larger estimated clonotype richness was generally found for naive subsets than for memory subsets. Across a few donors, approximately 4.6% of naive CD4, 3% to 4% of naive CD8, 2% to 2.5% of memory CD4, and 0.3% to 0.45% of memory CD8 clonotypes were shared.

The specimen was naive CD8+ T cells from PBMCs. In light of the paper, this sample's cell subset or site label describes: CD45RA+CCR7+. This receptor was taken from a man aged 18 to 29 in good health. Some clones in this sample may be carry-over from other donors' samples.

The bases read TGTGCCGGGGGACAGGCAAATCAGCCCCAGCATTTT. It codes for CAGGQANQPQHF. The chain is assembled from TRBV7-8 and TRBJ1-5; TRBD1 agrees with 8 junctional bases. The germline V gene encodes CDR1 SGHVS and CDR2 FQNEAQ. Trimmed from V: 11 bases; trimmed from J: 4 bases; junction bases lacking a gene match: 4. The CDR3 holds 12 amino acids from the cysteine to the phenylalanine. The read is trimmed to its CDR3 DNA, 36 bases read in frame from base 1. The CDR3, completed at both ends by the reference TRBV7-8 and TRBJ1-5 genes, gives the full variable domain GAGVSQSPRYKVAKRGQDVALRCDPISGHVSLFWYQQALGQGPEFLTYFQNEAQLDKSGLPSDRFFAERPEGSVSTLKIQRTQQEDSAVYLCAGGQANQPQHFGDGTRLSIL.